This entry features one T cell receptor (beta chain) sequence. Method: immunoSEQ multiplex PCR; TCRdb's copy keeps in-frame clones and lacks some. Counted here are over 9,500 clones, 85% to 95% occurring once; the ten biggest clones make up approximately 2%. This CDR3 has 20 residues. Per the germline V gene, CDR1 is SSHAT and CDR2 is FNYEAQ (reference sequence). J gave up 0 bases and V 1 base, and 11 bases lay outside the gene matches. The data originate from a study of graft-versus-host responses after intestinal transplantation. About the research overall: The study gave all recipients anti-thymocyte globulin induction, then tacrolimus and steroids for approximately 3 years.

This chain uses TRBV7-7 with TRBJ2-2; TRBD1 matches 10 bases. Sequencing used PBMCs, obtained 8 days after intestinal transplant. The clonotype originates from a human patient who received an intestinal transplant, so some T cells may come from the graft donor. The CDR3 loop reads CASSLGRRTGGFANTGELFF. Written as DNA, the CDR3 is TGTGCCAGCAGCTTAGGAAGAAGGACAGGGGGGTTCGCGAACACCGGGGAGCTGTTTTTT. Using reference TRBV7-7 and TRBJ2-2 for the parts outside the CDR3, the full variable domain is GAGVSQSPRYKVTKRGQDVTLRCDPISSHATLYWYQQALGQGPEFLTYFNYEAQPDKSGLPSDRFSAERPEGSISTLTIQRTEQRDSAMYRCASSLGRRTGGFANTGELFFGEGSRLTVL.